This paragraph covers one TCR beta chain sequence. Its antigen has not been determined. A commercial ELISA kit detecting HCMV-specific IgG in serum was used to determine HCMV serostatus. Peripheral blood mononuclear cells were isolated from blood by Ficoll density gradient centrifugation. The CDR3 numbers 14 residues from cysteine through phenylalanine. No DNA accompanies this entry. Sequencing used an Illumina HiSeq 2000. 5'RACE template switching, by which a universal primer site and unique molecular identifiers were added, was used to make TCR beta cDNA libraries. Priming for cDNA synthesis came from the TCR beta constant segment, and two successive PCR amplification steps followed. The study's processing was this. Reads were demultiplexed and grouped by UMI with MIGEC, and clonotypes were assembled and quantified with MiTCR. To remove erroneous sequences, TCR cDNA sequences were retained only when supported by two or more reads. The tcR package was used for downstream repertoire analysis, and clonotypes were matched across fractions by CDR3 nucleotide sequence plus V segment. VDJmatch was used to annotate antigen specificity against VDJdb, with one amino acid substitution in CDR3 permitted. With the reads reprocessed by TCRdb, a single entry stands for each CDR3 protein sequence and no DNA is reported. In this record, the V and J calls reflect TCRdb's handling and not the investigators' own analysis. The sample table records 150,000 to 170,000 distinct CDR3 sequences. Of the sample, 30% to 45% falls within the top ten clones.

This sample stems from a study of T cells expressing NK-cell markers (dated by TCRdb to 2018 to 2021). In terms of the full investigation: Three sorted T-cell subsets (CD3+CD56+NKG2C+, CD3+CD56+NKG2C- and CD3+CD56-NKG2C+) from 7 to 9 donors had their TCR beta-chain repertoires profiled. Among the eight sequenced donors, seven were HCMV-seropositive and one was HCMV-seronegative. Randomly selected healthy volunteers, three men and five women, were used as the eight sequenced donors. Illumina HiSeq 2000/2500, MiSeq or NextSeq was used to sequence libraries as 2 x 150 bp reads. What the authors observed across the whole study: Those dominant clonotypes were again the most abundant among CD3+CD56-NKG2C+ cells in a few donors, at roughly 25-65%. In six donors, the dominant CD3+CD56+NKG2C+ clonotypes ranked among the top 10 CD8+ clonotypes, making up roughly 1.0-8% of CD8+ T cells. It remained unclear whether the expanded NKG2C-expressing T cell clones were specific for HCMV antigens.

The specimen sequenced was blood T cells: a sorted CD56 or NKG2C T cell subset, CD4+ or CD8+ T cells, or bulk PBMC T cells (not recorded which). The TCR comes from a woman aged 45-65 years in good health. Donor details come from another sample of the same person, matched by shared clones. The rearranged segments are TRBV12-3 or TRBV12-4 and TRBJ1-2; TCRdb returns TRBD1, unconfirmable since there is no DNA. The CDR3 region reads CASSPSWGVDGYTF.